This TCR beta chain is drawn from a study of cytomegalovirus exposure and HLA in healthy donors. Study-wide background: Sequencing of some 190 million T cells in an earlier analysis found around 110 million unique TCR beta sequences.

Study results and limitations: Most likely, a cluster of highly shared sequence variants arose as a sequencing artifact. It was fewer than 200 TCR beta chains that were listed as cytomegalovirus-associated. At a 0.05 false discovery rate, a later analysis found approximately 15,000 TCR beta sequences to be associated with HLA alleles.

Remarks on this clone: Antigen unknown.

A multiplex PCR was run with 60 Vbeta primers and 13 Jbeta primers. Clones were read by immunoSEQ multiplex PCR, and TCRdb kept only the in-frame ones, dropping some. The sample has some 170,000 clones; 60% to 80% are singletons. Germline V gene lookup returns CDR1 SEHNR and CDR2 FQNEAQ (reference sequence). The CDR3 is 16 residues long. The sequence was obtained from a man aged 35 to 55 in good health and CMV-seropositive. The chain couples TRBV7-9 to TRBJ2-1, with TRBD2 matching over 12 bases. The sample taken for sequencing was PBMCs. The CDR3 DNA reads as TGTTCCATATCGACTAGCGGGAGTTTCTCCTACAATGAGCAGTTCTTC. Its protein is CSISTSGSFSYNEQFF.